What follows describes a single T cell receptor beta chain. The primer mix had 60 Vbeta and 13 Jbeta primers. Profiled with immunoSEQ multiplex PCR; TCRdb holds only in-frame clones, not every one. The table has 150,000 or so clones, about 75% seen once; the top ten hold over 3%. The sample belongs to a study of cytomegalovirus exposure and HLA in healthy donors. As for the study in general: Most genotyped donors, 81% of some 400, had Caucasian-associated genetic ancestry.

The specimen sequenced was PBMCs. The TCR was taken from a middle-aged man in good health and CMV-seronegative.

CDR3 amino acids: CASSLNRGGTDTQYF. DNA of the CDR3: TGTGCCAGCAGCTTAAACCGGGGGGGCACAGATACGCAGTATTTT. V is TRBV7-3 and J is TRBJ2-3, with 7 bases identical to TRBD2. J lost 1 base, V lost 1 base, and 2 bases had no gene match. The CDR3 has 15 amino acids. Germline V CDR1 and CDR2: SGHTA, FQGTGA.